This T cell receptor (beta chain) was retrieved from a study of OX40 agonist ivuxolimab in advanced cancers. About the study: Patients were given ivuxolimab, an antibody that agonizes OX40 (CD134). People who had prior anti-PD-1, anti-PD-L1 or anti-CTLA-4 therapy could take part, and approximately 44% had some. General observations from the study: Average numbers of expanded clones were greater in CD8+ T cells than in CD4+.

Profiling relied on immunoSEQ multiplex PCR, and the TCRdb table lists in-frame clones only, not all of them. The profile shows fewer than 85,000 clones, roughly 78% of them singletons. About this clone: Its antigen is not identified.

CDR1 is SNHLY, CDR2 FYNNEI, per germline. CDR3 length equals 14 residues. Trimming took off 6 bases at V and 6 bases at J, with 16 bases between the two ends. The origin of this receptor is an adult with an advanced solid tumor such as melanoma, head and neck, liver or kidney cancer. This sample comprised CD4+ or CD8+ T cells sorted from blood, obtained in a trial of the OX40 agonist ivuxolimab. This chain joins TRBV2 and TRBJ2-3, with a possible D match to TRBD2 (6 bases). As DNA, the CDR3 is TGTGCCAGCAGGAGGGACTTGGCAGAGGATACGCAGTATTTT. Its protein is CASRRDLAEDTQYF.